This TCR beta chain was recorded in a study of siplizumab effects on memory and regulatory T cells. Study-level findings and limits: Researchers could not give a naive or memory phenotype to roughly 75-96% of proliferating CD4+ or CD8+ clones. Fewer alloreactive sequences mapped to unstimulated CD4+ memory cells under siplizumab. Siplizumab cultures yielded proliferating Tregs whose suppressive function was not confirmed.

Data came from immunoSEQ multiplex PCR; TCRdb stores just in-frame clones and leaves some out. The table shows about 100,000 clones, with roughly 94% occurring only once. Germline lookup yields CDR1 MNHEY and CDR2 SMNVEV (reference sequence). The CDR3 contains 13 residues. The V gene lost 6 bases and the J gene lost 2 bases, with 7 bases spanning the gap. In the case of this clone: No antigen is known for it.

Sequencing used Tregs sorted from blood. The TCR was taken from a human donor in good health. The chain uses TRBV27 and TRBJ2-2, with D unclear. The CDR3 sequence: CASSTINTGELFF. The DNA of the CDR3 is TGTGCCAGCAGCACAATAAACACCGGGGAGCTGTTTTTT.